Below are 24 T cell receptor beta chains sequenced from a single sample in a study of blood T cells in healthy people across ages. The use of a sample-barcoded 5' primer and a J-beta primer mix characterized a second PCR of about 7 to 12 cycles. TCRdb independently ran MiXCR on the 5' RACE reads; one entry per CDR3 protein. This table has hundreds of thousands of distinct CDR3 sequences, 35% to 50% appearing once. Input material: blood. These receptors all come from an elderly man in good health.

CDR3 in DNA: TGTGCCAGCAGCCCGGGGGGGGGTCAAGAGGGCCGGTCCTACGAGCAGTACTTC. Amino acids: CASSPGGGQEGRSYEQYF. The chain employs TRBV11-1 and TRBJ2-7; 8 positions agree with TRBD2. V lost 5 bases and J lost 1; bases outside the gene matches: 16. CDR3 length: 18 amino acids. Germline values: CDR1 SGHAT, CDR2 FQDESV (reference sequence). The full variable domain, its missing parts supplied by reference TRBV11-1 and TRBJ2-7, is EAEVAQSPRYKITEKSQAVAFWCDPISGHATLYWYRQILGQGPELLVQFQDESVVDDSQLPKDRFSAERLKGVDSTLKIQPAELGDSAMYLCASSPGGGQEGRSYEQYFGPGTRLTVT.

On this clonotype itself: Just one base apart from a much larger clone, this may be a read error. The chain is built from TRBV6-2 or TRBV6-3 and TRBJ2-4; TRBD2 is a possible D gene (6 bases). The DNA end is more similar to TRBJ2-7, so the J call may be wrong. CDR3 length: 13 residues. Germline V lookup: CDR1 MNHEY, CDR2 SVGEGT. The chain's CDR3 is CASSCSGLDEQYF. The CDR3 region has the DNA TGTGCCAGCAGTTGCTCGGGACTGGACGAGCAGTACTTC.

This clonotype was counted many times. This rearrangement joins TRBV6-2 or TRBV6-3 to TRBJ2-3; the match to TRBD2 covers 10 bases. The V and J ends lost 4 bases and 1 base, in that order; junction bases with no gene match: 2. The CDR3 sequence is 15 residues long. The germline gives CDR1 MNHEY, CDR2 SVGEGT. Here the CDR3 reads CASSWLAGGTDTQYF. CDR3 coding DNA: TGTGCCAGCAGTTGGCTAGCGGGAGGCACAGATACGCAGTATTTT.

Written as DNA, the CDR3 is TGCGCCAGAGACTCTAACAGGGACTACGAGCAGTACTTC. Translation gives CARDSNRDYEQYF. The J gene is TRBJ2-7, the V gene TRBV5-1; D perhaps matches TRBD1 (6 bases). The V gene lost 8 bases and the J gene lost 3 bases, with 15 bases spanning the gap. CDR1 and CDR2 (germline): SGHRS, YFSETQ. The CDR3 has 13 residues.

The rearrangement links TRBV7-9 to TRBJ2-5; TRBD2 agrees at 12 bases. The CDR3 extends over 16 amino acids. Germline trimming cut 4 bases from V and 5 bases from J; bases unmatched to any gene: 8. From germline, CDR1 is SEHNR and CDR2 FQNEAQ (reference sequence). The DNA of the CDR3 is TGTGCCAGCAGCTGGCCTCGGACTAGCGGGGTTGAGACCCAGTACTTC. Translating gives CASSWPRTSGVETQYF.

The rearrangement links TRBV20-1 to TRBJ1-5; 10 nucleotides match TRBD1. The CDR3 totals 14 residues. Germline CDR1 DFQATT, CDR2 SNEGSKA (reference sequence). The ends lost 5 bases at V and 0 bases at J; junction bases unmatched: 1. The CDR3 DNA reads TGCAGTGCTGGGGACAGGGGTAGCAATCAGCCCCAGCATTTT. It encodes CSAGDRGSNQPQHF.

A single count supports this clonotype. This chain links TRBV25-1 with TRBJ1-4; a weak D match, TRBD1 (6 bases). CDR1 and CDR2 from the germline V gene are MGHDK and SYGVNS. CDR3 length: 14 residues. Trimming shortened V by 3 bases and J by 6 bases, and 11 bases separated the two germline ends. This chain's CDR3 is CASSEWDTYEKLFF. Written as DNA, the CDR3 is TGTGCCAGCAGTGAGTGGGACACCTATGAAAAACTGTTTTTT. Based on the CDR3 plus reference TRBV25-1 and TRBJ1-4, the full variable domain is EADIYQTPRYLVIGTGKKITLECSQTMGHDKMYWYQQDPGMELHLIHYSYGVNSTEKGDLSSESTVSRIRTEHFPLTLESARPSHTSQYLCASSEWDTYEKLFFGSGTQLSVL.

This chain connects TRBV7-2 to TRBJ2-7; tentative D call: TRBD1 (5 bases). Trimming took 5 bases from V and 3 from J, leaving 14 bases between them. The germline V gene has CDR1 SGHTA and CDR2 FQGNSA. The CDR3 spans 14 residues. In DNA form, the CDR3 reads TGTGCCAGCAGCCAAGGGGCCAGAAACTACGAGCAGTACTTC. Protein sequence: CASSQGARNYEQYF.

This sequence joins TRBV20-1 and TRBJ2-3, with D unresolved. The CDR3 runs 14 residues. Per germline, CDR1 DFQATT and CDR2 SNEGSKA (reference sequence). V lost 3 bases and J lost 1, with 11 bases in between. Here the CDR3 DNA reads TGCAGTGCTAGGAATCCAACTCGCACAGATACGCAGTATTTT. Amino acid sequence: CSARNPTRTDTQYF.

The chain carries TRBV12-3 or TRBV12-4 and TRBJ2-3, with D perhaps matching TRBD2 (6 bases). Trimming cost V 0 bases and J 4 bases, with 11 bases left between them. This CDR3 spans 15 amino acids. The DNA for the CDR3 is TGTGCCAGCAGTTTAGCGCGGTCGGGGGCAGATACGCAGTATTTT. It is translated as CASSLARSGADTQYF.

This chain joins TRBV5-1 and TRBJ2-3; D call uncertain. V dropped 1 base and J dropped 0 bases, with 9 bases sitting between them. The germline gives CDR1 SGHRS, CDR2 YFSETQ. The CDR3 consists of 15 residues. CDR3 sequence reads: CASSLQPSSTDTQYF. In DNA form, the CDR3 reads TGCGCCAGCAGCTTGCAGCCTTCGAGCACAGATACGCAGTATTTT.

This clonotype showed up just a few times. The V call is TRBV12-3 or TRBV12-4, the J call TRBJ2-1; no reliable D call. The CDR3 runs to 13 residues. Trimming left V 2 bases short and J 5 bases short, with 7 bases between. The CDR3 is CASSLFENNEQFF. CDR3 nucleotides: TGTGCCAGCAGTTTATTTGAGAACAATGAGCAGTTCTTC.

The rearrangement uses TRBV7-2 and TRBJ2-7; 8 positions agree with TRBD2. In germline, CDR1 is SGHTA, CDR2 FQGNSA. V was clipped by 5 bases and J by 2 bases; unmatched bases: 8. The CDR3 is 15 amino acids. CDR3 amino acids: CASSPPPGGPYEQYF. The DNA of the CDR3 is TGTGCCAGCAGCCCTCCGCCGGGGGGGCCCTACGAGCAGTACTTC.

The genes are TRBV15 and TRBJ2-5; D might be TRBD2 (6 bases). The better agreement between TRBJ2-7 and the DNA end casts doubt on the J call. The length of the CDR3 is 14 residues. The germline gives CDR1 LNHNV, CDR2 YYDKDF (reference sequence). CDR3 DNA sequence: TGTGCCACCAGCAGAGTCCAGCGGGCTGGCGAGCAGTACTTC. Translation: CATSRVQRAGEQYF.

V is TRBV29-1 and J is TRBJ1-1; 9 bases are a match to TRBD1. This CDR3 region has 15 residues. From germline, CDR1 is SQVTM and CDR2 ANQGSEA. Germline trimming cut 4 bases from V and 2 bases from J; bases unmatched to any gene: 8. Written as DNA, the CDR3 is TGCAGCGTTGTGAGAACAGGGGGCCGAAACACTGAAGCTTTCTTT. This codes for CSVVRTGGRNTEAFF.

In its sample, this clonotype was seen once. The chain couples TRBV5-1 to TRBJ2-1; D is perhaps TRBD2 (5 bases). The germline gives CDR1 SGHRS, CDR2 YFSETQ. The CDR3 is 14 amino acids. Trimming removed 0 bases at V and 9 bases at J, with 13 bases between. In DNA, the CDR3 is TGCGCCAGCAGCTTGGGAGTAGCGCGCGGTGAGCAGTTCTTC. This codes for CASSLGVARGEQFF.

This clonotype was detected only a few times. The V call is TRBV10-3, the J call TRBJ2-1; 11 bases line up with TRBD2. Germline-derived CDR1 and CDR2 are ENHRY and SYGVKD. J was trimmed by 9 bases and V by 6 bases; bases with no gene match: 10. The CDR3 loop spans 15 amino acids. This CDR3 is CAIRDTGTSGREQFF. CDR3 coding DNA: TGTGCCATCAGGGATACCGGGACTAGCGGACGTGAGCAGTTCTTC.

This clonotype was recorded only once. The rearrangement uses TRBV29-1 and TRBJ1-1, with 9 bases fitting TRBD1. CDR3 size: 13 residues. V shed 7 bases, J shed 4 bases, and the junction held 7 bases outside the gene matches. CDR1 and CDR2 (germline): SQVTM, ANQGSEA. The CDR3 coding sequence is TGCAGCGGATCGACAGGGGGTTCCACTGAAGCTTTCTTT. As protein: CSGSTGGSTEAFF.

The chain has TRBV7-2 and TRBJ2-1; 8 bases match TRBD2. Germline CDR1 and CDR2: SGHTA and FQGNSA. This CDR3 has 15 residues. V trimming: 7 bases; J trimming: 13 bases; junction bases outside the gene matches: 18. As DNA, the CDR3 is TGTGCCAGCACCCGGGCCGGGGGGGTACAAGAGACCCAGTTCTTC. Protein product: CASTRAGGVQETQFF.

This clonotype was seen more than once but under ten times. The chain carries TRBV5-1 and TRBJ2-5; D uncertain. In germline, CDR1 is SGHRS, CDR2 YFSETQ. CDR3 size: 15 residues. V shed 6 bases and J shed 4 bases, with 19 bases lying between them. CDR3 in amino acids: CASTGTVAAAETQYF. The CDR3 DNA reads as TGCGCCAGCACCGGTACAGTGGCGGCGGCAGAGACCCAGTACTTC.

This clonotype was recorded once. The chain couples TRBV7-9 to TRBJ2-5, with D possibly TRBD1 on 6 matching bases. Germline loops: CDR1 SEHNR, CDR2 FQNEAQ (reference sequence). Deletions cut 5 bases from V and 2 bases from J, with 12 bases between. The CDR3 length is 14 residues. In DNA form, the CDR3 reads TGTGCCAGCAGCGCTTTGAGGGGGCAAGAGACCCAGTACTTC. Translated: CASSALRGQETQYF.

The chain couples TRBV5-1 to TRBJ1-1; possible D gene TRBD1, 5 bases. Trimming shortened V by 5 bases and J by 3 bases, and 11 bases separated the two germline ends. The germline V gene encodes CDR1 SGHRS and CDR2 YFSETQ. The CDR3 has 13 residues. CDR3 amino acids: CASRLGHDTEAFF. DNA of the CDR3: TGCGCCAGCAGACTAGGACACGACACTGAAGCTTTCTTT.

V gene TRBV24-1 combines with J gene TRBJ2-3; tentative D call: TRBD2 (7 bases). The CDR3 runs to 17 residues. Germline V gene data show CDR1 as KGHDR and CDR2 as SFDVKD. V shed 4 bases and J shed 6 bases, with 22 bases lying between them. This CDR3 is CATSDSGGQGSGDTQYF. The CDR3 DNA reads TGTGCCACCAGTGACTCCGGGGGGCAGGGGTCTGGGGATACGCAGTATTTT.

This clonotype turned up a few times. The chain couples TRBV10-3 to TRBJ2-7, with 11 bases aligning to TRBD1. The V gene's germline CDR1 is ENHRY and CDR2 SYGVKD. This CDR3 contains 16 residues. J gave up 7 bases and V 4 bases, and 12 bases lay outside the gene matches. CDR3 DNA sequence: TGTGCCATCAGTGGCGGACAGGGGGCTTTCTCCAATGAGCAGTACTTC. It encodes CAISGGQGAFSNEQYF.